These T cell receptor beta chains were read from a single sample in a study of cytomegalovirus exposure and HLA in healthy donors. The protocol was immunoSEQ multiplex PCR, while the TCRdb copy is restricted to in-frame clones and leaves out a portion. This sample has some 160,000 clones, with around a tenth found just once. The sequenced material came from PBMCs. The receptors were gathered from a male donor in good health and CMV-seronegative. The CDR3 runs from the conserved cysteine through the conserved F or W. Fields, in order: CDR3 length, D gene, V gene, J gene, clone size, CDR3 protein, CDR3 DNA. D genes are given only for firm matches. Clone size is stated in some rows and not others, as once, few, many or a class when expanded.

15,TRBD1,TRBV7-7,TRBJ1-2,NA,CASSPRTGDVNGYTF,TGTGCTAGCAGCCCCAGGACAGGGGACGTGAATGGCTACACCTTC
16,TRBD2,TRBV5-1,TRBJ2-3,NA,CASSSTSGGLTDTQYF,TGCGCCAGCAGCTCGACTAGCGGGGGGCTCACAGATACGCAGTATTTT
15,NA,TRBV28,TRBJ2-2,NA,CASSPPQGNTGELFF,TGTGCCAGCAGTCCCCCACAGGGGAACACCGGGGAGCTGTTTTTT
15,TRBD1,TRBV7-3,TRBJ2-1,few,CASSPGQGVSYEQFF,TGTGCCAGCAGCCCAGGACAGGGGGTAAGCTATGAGCAGTTCTTC
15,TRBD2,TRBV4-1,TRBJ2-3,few,CASSQRREVDDTQYF,TGCGCCAGCAGCCAAAGACGGGAGGTCGACGATACGCAGTATTTT
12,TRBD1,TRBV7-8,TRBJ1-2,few,CASSSQGVGYTF,TGTGCCAGCAGCTCCCAGGGGGTTGGCTACACCTTC
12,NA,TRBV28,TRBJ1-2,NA,CASSNRLGGSGF,TGTGCCAGCAGTAACCGATTGGGGGGGAGTGGGTTC
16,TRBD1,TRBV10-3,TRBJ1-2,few,CAIRQSQGAGMDGYTF,TGTGCCATTCGCCAATCACAGGGGGCTGGAATGGATGGCTACACCTTC
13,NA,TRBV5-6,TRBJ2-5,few,CASSLAGVETQYF,TGTGCCAGCAGCTTGGCCGGAGTGGAGACCCAGTACTTC
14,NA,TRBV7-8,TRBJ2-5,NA,CASSFDSPQETQYF,TGTGCCAGCAGCTTCGACAGCCCCCAAGAGACCCAGTACTTC
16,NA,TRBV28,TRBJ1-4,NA,CASSSTASATNEKLFF,TGTGCCAGCAGTTCGACAGCCTCTGCAACTAATGAAAAACTGTTTTTT
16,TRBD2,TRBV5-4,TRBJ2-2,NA,CASSLIAGGNTGELFF,TGTGCCAGCAGCTTAATAGCGGGAGGGAACACCGGGGAGCTGTTTTTT
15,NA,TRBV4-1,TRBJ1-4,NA,CASSQDLPGWEKLFF,TGCGCCAGCAGCCAAGATCTCCCAGGTTGGGAAAAACTGTTTTTT
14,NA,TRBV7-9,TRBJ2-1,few,CASSLDSPYNEQFF,TGTGCCAGCAGCTTAGACTCTCCCTACAATGAGCAGTTCTTC
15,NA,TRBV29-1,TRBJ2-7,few,CSVLPGTASQGVQYF,TGCAGCGTCCTGCCCGGGACTGCCTCTCAGGGAGTACAGTACTTC
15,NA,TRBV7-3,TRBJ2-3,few,CASSRGTASTDTQYF,TGTGCCAGCAGCCGCGGGACCGCGAGCACAGATACGCAGTATTTT
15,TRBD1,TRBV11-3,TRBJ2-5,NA,CASSTGTGEGETQYF,TGTGCCAGCAGCACCGGGACAGGGGAAGGAGAGACCCAGTACTTC
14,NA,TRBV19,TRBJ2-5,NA,CASSQRANQETQYF,TGTGCCAGTAGTCAGAGGGCGAACCAAGAGACCCAGTACTTC
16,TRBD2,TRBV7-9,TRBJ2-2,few,CATPWASGSYTGELFF,TGTGCCACTCCATGGGCTAGCGGGAGTTATACCGGGGAGCTGTTTTTT
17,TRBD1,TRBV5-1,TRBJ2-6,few,CASSLPWQGAKANVLTF,TGCGCCAGCAGCTTGCCCTGGCAGGGGGCGAAGGCCAACGTCCTGACTTTC
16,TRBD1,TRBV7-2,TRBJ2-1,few,CASSLGGQGSYNEQFF,TGTGCCAGCAGCTTAGGCGGACAGGGATCCTACAATGAGCAGTTCTTC
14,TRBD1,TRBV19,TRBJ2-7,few,CASSIGTESYEQYF,TGTGCCAGTAGTATCGGGACAGAAAGCTACGAGCAGTACTTC
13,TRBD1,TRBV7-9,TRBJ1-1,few,CASSPAGDRVAFF,TGTGCCAGCAGCCCAGCGGGGGACAGGGTTGCTTTCTTT
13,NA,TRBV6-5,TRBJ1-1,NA,CASSYSSRGQAFF,TGTGCCAGCAGTTACTCGAGCAGGGGCCAAGCTTTCTTT
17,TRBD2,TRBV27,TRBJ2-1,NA,CASSLNPTSAGGNEQFF,TGTGCCAGCAGTTTAAATCCGACTAGCGCGGGAGGTAATGAGCAGTTCTTC
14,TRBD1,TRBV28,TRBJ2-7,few,CASSSGTGEYEQYF,TGTGCCAGCAGTTCGGGGACAGGGGAGTACGAGCAGTACTTC
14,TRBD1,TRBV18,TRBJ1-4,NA,CASSEGTGGEKLFF,TGTGCCAGCTCCGAGGGGACAGGAGGTGAAAAACTGTTTTTT
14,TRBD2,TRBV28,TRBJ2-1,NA,CASSTSGSYNEQFF,TGTGCCAGCAGTACTAGCGGCTCCTACAATGAGCAGTTCTTC
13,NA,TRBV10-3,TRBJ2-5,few,CAISDSTGETQYF,TGTGCCATCAGTGACTCGACGGGGGAGACCCAGTACTTC
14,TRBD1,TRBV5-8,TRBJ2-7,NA,CASSLTGQGYEQYF,TGTGCCAGCAGCTTGACGGGACAGGGCTACGAGCAGTACTTC
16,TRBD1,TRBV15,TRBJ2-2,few,CATSRGTGVNTGELFF,TGTGCCACCAGCCGAGGGACAGGGGTGAACACCGGGGAGCTGTTTTTT
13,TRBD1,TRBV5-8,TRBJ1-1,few,CASSFGQGLEAFF,TGTGCCAGCAGCTTTGGACAGGGGTTGGAAGCTTTCTTT
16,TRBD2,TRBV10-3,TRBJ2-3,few,CAISETSGRGSDTQYF,TGTGCCATCAGTGAGACTAGCGGGAGAGGTTCAGATACGCAGTATTTT
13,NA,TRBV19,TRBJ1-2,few,CASSIGQRVGYTF,TGTGCCAGTAGTATCGGTCAGCGGGTTGGCTACACCTTC
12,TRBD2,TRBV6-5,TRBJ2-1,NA,CASSRLADEQFF,TGTGCCAGCAGCCGACTAGCCGATGAGCAGTTCTTC
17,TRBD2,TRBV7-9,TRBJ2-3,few,CASSSWRTSGITDTQYF,TGTGCCAGCAGCTCGTGGAGGACTAGCGGTATCACAGATACGCAGTATTTT
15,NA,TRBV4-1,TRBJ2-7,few,CASSQDPGVSYEQYF,TGCGCCAGCAGCCAAGATCCAGGCGTCTCCTACGAGCAGTACTTC
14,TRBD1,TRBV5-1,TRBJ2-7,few,CASSIRTGLYEQYF,TGCGCCAGCAGCATCCGGACAGGGCTCTACGAGCAGTACTTC
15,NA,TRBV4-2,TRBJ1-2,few,CASSQDQGPNYGYTF,TGTGCCAGCAGCCAAGATCAGGGCCCTAACTATGGCTACACCTTC
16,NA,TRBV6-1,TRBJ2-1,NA,CASSEIPGPTYNEQFF,TGTGCCAGCAGTGAAATCCCAGGGCCGACCTACAATGAGCAGTTCTTC
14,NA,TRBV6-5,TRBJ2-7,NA,CASSFRASQGEQYF,TGTGCCAGCAGTTTCCGGGCTTCCCAGGGCGAGCAGTACTTC
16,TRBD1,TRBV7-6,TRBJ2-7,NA,CASSLATGQGLDEQYF,TGTGCCAGCAGCTTAGCAACGGGACAGGGATTGGACGAGCAGTACTTC
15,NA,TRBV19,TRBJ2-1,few,CASSLTPDSAYEQFF,TGTGCCAGTAGTCTTACCCCCGACAGTGCGTATGAGCAGTTCTTC
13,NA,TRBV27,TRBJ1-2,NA,CASSLSGGYGYTF,TGTGCCAGCAGTTTATCAGGGGGCTATGGCTACACCTTC
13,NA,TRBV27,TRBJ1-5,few,CASSLSRNQPQHF,TGTGCCAGCAGTTTATCGCGGAATCAGCCCCAGCATTTT
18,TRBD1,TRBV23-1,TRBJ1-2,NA,CASSRRATGTPPNYGYTF,TGCGCCAGCAGTCGCCGAGCGACAGGGACACCTCCTAACTATGGCTACACCTTC
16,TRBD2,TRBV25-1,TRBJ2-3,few,CASSIRTSPSTDTQYF,TGTGCCAGCAGTATCCGGACTAGCCCGAGCACAGATACGCAGTATTTT
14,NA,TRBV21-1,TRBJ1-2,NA,CASSPRQGPGGYTF,TGTGCCAGCAGCCCCCGGCAGGGGCCCGGTGGCTACACCTTC
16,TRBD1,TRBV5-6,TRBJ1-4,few,CASSMRGQGSGEKLFF,TGTGCCAGCAGCATGAGAGGACAGGGGAGTGGGGAAAAACTGTTTTTT
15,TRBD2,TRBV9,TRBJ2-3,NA,CASSARRGALDTQYF,TGTGCCAGCAGCGCGAGGCGGGGGGCCTTAGATACGCAGTATTTT
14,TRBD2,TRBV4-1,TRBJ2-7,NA,CASSQSSGAPEQYF,TGCGCCAGCAGCCAAAGTAGCGGGGCCCCCGAGCAGTACTTC
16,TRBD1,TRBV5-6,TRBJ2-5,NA,CASSQRQGAGLETQYF,TGTGCCAGCAGCCAGCGACAGGGGGCAGGTTTGGAGACCCAGTACTTC
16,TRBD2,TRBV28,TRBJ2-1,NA,CASSLLAGGSYNEQFF,TGTGCCAGCAGTTTACTGGCGGGGGGGTCCTACAATGAGCAGTTCTTC
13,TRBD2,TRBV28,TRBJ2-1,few,CASSEAGAGEQFF,TGTGCCAGCAGTGAGGCGGGAGCGGGTGAGCAGTTCTTC
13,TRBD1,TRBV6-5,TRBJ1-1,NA,CASRRDRTTEAFF,TGTGCCAGCAGACGGGACAGGACGACTGAAGCTTTCTTT